This T cell receptor beta chain stems from a study of blood T cell repertoires in COVID-19. At the level of the study: Spain, Italy and the United States supplied samples that represented acute and convalescent COVID-19. In each case, the material was cDNA or gDNA derived from T cells, B-cell-depleted T cells, or PBMCs.

In the original processing: Reference gene primer amplification yielded estimated nucleated cell counts. Profiled with immunoSEQ multiplex PCR; TCRdb holds only in-frame clones, not every one. The DNA gave D and trimming, while V, J and clone size come from that table. The sample has over 600,000 clones, approximately 90% seen once. Germline assignment: CDR1 SQVTM and CDR2 ANQGSEA. The CDR3 totals 13 residues. V lost 2 bases to trimming and J lost 3 bases, with 10 bases between them. This chain uses TRBV29-1 with TRBJ1-1; D is unclear. The sequence derives from a woman in her late teens or twenties with acute or convalescent COVID-19. Sequenced material: peripheral blood. CDR3 sequence reads: CSVELGSYTEAFF. The CDR3 DNA sequence: TGCAGCGTTGAACTTGGCAGTTACACTGAAGCTTTCTTT. Full variable domain (outside the CDR3, taken from reference TRBV29-1 and TRBJ1-1): SAVISQKPSRDICQRGTSLTIQCQVDSQVTMMFWYRQQPGQSLTLIATANQGSEATYESGFVIDKFPISRPNLTFSTLTVSNMSPEDSSIYLCSVELGSYTEAFFGQGTRLTVV.